Listed here are 26 T cell receptor beta chains from one sample, sequenced in a study of early T cells in non-severe SARS-CoV-2 infection. MiXCR, applied by TCRdb to the 5' RACE reads, yields one record per CDR3 protein. The top ten clones hold about 20% of a sample with 40,000 to 55,000 distinct CDR3 sequences, roughly 6.6% of them seen once. Sequences were derived from whole blood, sampled at baseline. The receptor set was obtained from an adult who was a healthcare worker with PCR-confirmed SARS-CoV-2 infection or an uninfected control (not recorded which).

This clonotype was observed a handful of times. The chain links TRBV11-2 to TRBJ2-1, with D possibly being TRBD1 or TRBD2 (5 bases each). Germline CDR1 SGHAT, CDR2 FQNNGV. The V end lost 5 bases, the J end lost 6 bases, and 23 bases lay between the germline ends. This CDR3 has 17 residues. The CDR3 region is CASSRRMGTPDINEQFF. CDR3 DNA: TGTGCCAGCAGCCGCCGGATGGGGACGCCTGACATCAATGAGCAGTTCTTC.

The V gene is TRBV6-6, the J gene TRBJ2-7; D is uncertain. This CDR3 comprises 15 residues. V was clipped by 1 base and J by 1 base, with 11 bases between them. From germline, CDR1 is MNHNY and CDR2 SVGAGI (reference sequence). As DNA, the CDR3 is TGTGCCAGCAGTTACTTTACGACGGATTCCTACGAGCAGTACTTC. This translates into CASSYFTTDSYEQYF.

In its sample, this clonotype was seen many times. This chain joins TRBV7-6 and TRBJ2-7, with a tentative D call TRBD2 (6 bases). Germline V gene sequence: CDR1 SGHVS, CDR2 FNYEAQ. The CDR3 loop spans 13 amino acids. V lost 0 bases and J 6 bases, leaving 9 bases between the germline ends. The CDR3 nucleotides are TGTGCCAGCAGCTTAGCGCAGGAGGGCGAGCAGTACTTC. Translating gives CASSLAQEGEQYF.

A few counts support this clonotype. The J gene is TRBJ2-7, the V gene TRBV6-1, with D tentatively TRBD1 (6 bases). There are 16 residues in the CDR3. The V end lost 0 bases, the J end lost 1 base, and 13 bases lay between the germline ends. Germline V gene lookup returns CDR1 MNHNS and CDR2 SASEGT. This chain's CDR3 is CASSEAIQTGSYEQYF. CDR3 bases: TGTGCCAGCAGTGAAGCCATCCAGACAGGATCCTACGAGCAGTACTTC.

This chain uses TRBV6-2 or TRBV6-3 with TRBJ2-7; 8 bases are a match to TRBD1. The V gene end was trimmed by 0 bases and the J gene end by 4 bases; junction bases not matched to a gene: 8. Germline V CDR1 and CDR2: MNHEY, SVGEGT. This CDR3 comprises 16 residues. CDR3 nucleotides: TGTGCCAGCAGTTACTCGAAGTTGCAGGGGGCATACGAGCAGTACTTC. This sequence encodes CASSYSKLQGAYEQYF.

The V gene is TRBV24-1, the J gene TRBJ1-1; D is unclear. V was pared by 4 bases and J by 2 bases, with 7 bases between. The CDR3 has 13 amino acids. The germline gives CDR1 KGHDR, CDR2 SFDVKD. This CDR3 reads CATSDDYNTEAFF. The CDR3, as DNA: TGTGCCACCAGTGACGATTACAACACTGAAGCTTTCTTT.

A few counts support this clonotype. The chain recombines TRBV6-6 with TRBJ1-2, with 10 bases identical to TRBD1. Trimming removed 6 bases from V and 6 bases from J; junction bases left unmatched: 10. The germline gives CDR1 MNHNY, CDR2 SVGAGI (reference sequence). This CDR3 region has 15 residues. This CDR3 reads CASSLRQGAFDGYTF. CDR3 nucleotide sequence: TGTGCCAGCAGCCTCCGACAGGGGGCATTTGATGGCTACACCTTC.

For this clonotype: This CDR3 fails to terminate in the conserved phenylalanine or tryptophan, so it likely reflects a read error. V is TRBV20-1 and J is TRBJ2-1; 8 bases agree with TRBD2. This CDR3 comprises 15 residues. The germline gives CDR1 DFQATT, CDR2 SNEGSKA (reference sequence). The junction had 11 bases not matched to a gene; V was cut back by 2 bases and J by 8 bases. CDR3 in amino acids: CSARMAGGGTDEQFS. Written as DNA, the CDR3 is TGCAGTGCTAGAATGGCGGGGGGCGGTACGGATGAGCAGTTCTCC.

In its sample, this clonotype was seen a few times. J is TRBJ2-7 and V is TRBV29-1; TRBD2 might be the D (6 bases). The CDR3 is made up of 12 amino acids. Germline V gene data show CDR1 as SQVTM and CDR2 as ANQGSEA. V lost 5 bases, J lost 7 bases, and 15 bases lay in between. This CDR3 reads CSVRRDVQEQYF. CDR3 nucleotides: TGCAGCGTTCGGAGGGATGTGCAAGAGCAGTACTTC.

This clonotype was picked up a small number of times. J is TRBJ1-1 and V is TRBV7-2; a weak D match, TRBD1 (5 bases). V was trimmed by 5 bases and J by 5 bases, leaving 12 bases between them. The CDR3 sequence is 13 residues long. CDR1 is SGHTA and CDR2 is FQGNSA in the germline V gene. The CDR3 nucleotides are TGTGCCAGCAGCCTCCCGGCAGGGACTGAAGCTTTCTTT. Its protein is CASSLPAGTEAFF.

This clonotype was seen repeatedly, ten times or more. The V gene is TRBV4-2, the J gene TRBJ2-7; 11 bases line up with TRBD2. Trimming cost V 4 bases and J 3 bases; bases outside gene matches: 14. This CDR3 is built from 18 residues. The germline gives CDR1 LGHNA, CDR2 YNFKEQ. The CDR3 DNA reads TGTGCCAGCAGCCTCCGACTAGCGGGGTACAGACAGAACTACGAGCAGTACTTC. It yields the protein CASSLRLAGYRQNYEQYF.

This clonotype has more than one count but fewer than ten. This chain joins TRBV7-2 and TRBJ2-7; possibly TRBD2 for D (6 bases). Per germline, CDR1 SGHTA and CDR2 FQGNSA. This CDR3 has 16 residues. V was pared by 4 bases and J by 4 bases, with 20 bases between. CDR3 amino acids: CASSSSRRGSLYEQYF. The CDR3 nucleotides read TGTGCCAGCAGCTCCTCCAGGCGGGGATCCCTTTACGAGCAGTACTTC. The full variable domain, in which reference TRBV7-2 and TRBJ2-7 provide the parts outside the CDR3, is GAGVSQSPSNKVTEKGKDVELRCDPISGHTALYWYRQSLGQGLEFLIYFQGNSAPDKSGLPSDRFSAERTGGSVSTLTIQRTQQEDSAVYLCASSSSRRGSLYEQYFGPGTRLTVT.

The gene calls are TRBV19 and TRBJ2-7; TRBD2 might be the D (6 bases). Germline CDR1 LNHDA, CDR2 SQIVND (reference sequence). The V gene lost 4 bases and the J gene lost 3 bases, with 19 bases spanning the gap. The CDR3 is 16 amino acids. DNA for the CDR3: TGTGCCAGTAGTACGGCTCACGGGGGAACTTACTACGAGCAGTACTTC. This encodes CASSTAHGGTYYEQYF.

This clonotype has just a few counts. CDR3 sequence reads: CATSRDKRLAGPANTGELFF. CDR3 nucleotide sequence: TGTGCCACCAGCAGAGATAAACGACTAGCGGGACCGGCGAACACCGGGGAGCTGTTTTTT. V usage is TRBV15 and J usage is TRBJ2-2; 11 nucleotides match TRBD2. The J segment lost 0 bases and the V segment lost 0 bases, leaving 9 bases of the junction unmatched. This CDR3 contains 20 residues. Germline V gene lookup returns CDR1 LNHNV and CDR2 YYDKDF (reference sequence). The variable domain in full, completed from reference TRBV15 and TRBJ2-2, reads DAMVIQNPRYQVTQFGKPVTLSCSQTLNHNVMYWYQQKSSQAPKLLFHYYDKDFNNEADTPDNFQSRRPNTSFCFLDIRSPGLGDTAMYLCATSRDKRLAGPANTGELFFGEGSRLTVL.

There are many counts of this clonotype. The rearrangement links TRBV7-3 to TRBJ2-2; D not resolved. This CDR3 comprises 15 residues. The germline V gene encodes CDR1 SGHTA and CDR2 FQGTGA. V was pared by 2 bases and J by 0 bases, with 7 bases between. As DNA, the CDR3 is TGTGCCAGCAGCTTAGGGATCACGAACACCGGGGAGCTGTTTTTT. Translating it yields CASSLGITNTGELFF. The complete variable domain, with remaining parts taken from reference TRBV7-3 and TRBJ2-2, reads GAGVSQTPSNKVTEKGKYVELRCDPISGHTALYWYRQSLGQGPEFLIYFQGTGAADDSGLPNDRFFAVRPEGSVSTLKIQRTERGDSAVYLCASSLGITNTGELFFGEGSRLTVL.

The chain links TRBV4-3 to TRBJ1-3; D uncertain. The V gene's germline CDR1 is LGHNA and CDR2 YSLEER. The V and J ends lost 2 bases and 4 bases respectively, with 6 bases between them. CDR3 length: 13 residues. The CDR3 nucleotides are TGCGCCAGCAGCCAATCCAGAGGAAACACCATATATTTT. Translation: CASSQSRGNTIYF.

This clonotype was seen more than once but under ten times. The CDR3 DNA sequence: TGTGCCAGCAGAAGCAACGGGGGGGGAAAGACCCAGTACTTC. It translates to CASRSNGGGKTQYF. The chain has TRBV6-5 and TRBJ2-5; TRBD2 agrees at 8 bases. This CDR3 has 14 amino acids. Germline V gene sequence: CDR1 MNHEY, CDR2 SVGAGI. J gave up 6 bases and V 6 bases, and 9 bases lay outside the gene matches.

The rearrangement links TRBV5-6 to TRBJ2-2, with D perhaps matching TRBD2 (6 bases). This CDR3 has 17 residues. Germline V gene data show CDR1 as SGHDT and CDR2 as YYEEEE. V lost 3 bases to trimming and J lost 1 base, with 16 bases between them. This CDR3 is CASSWTTKGMNTGELFF. The CDR3 DNA reads as TGTGCCAGCAGCTGGACTACCAAGGGGATGAACACCGGGGAGCTGTTTTTT. The entire variable domain, with the rest obtained from reference TRBV5-6 and TRBJ2-2, is as follows: DAGVTQSPTHLIKTRGQQVTLRCSPKSGHDTVSWYQQALGQGPQFIFQYYEEEERQRGNFPDRFSGHQFPNYSSELNVNALLLGDSALYLCASSWTTKGMNTGELFFGEGSRLTVL.

This clonotype was seen only a few times. J is TRBJ2-1 and V is TRBV29-1; 11 bases are shared with TRBD1. V lost 7 bases, J lost 2 bases, and 4 bases stayed unmatched. Germline V gene data show CDR1 as SQVTM and CDR2 as ANQGSEA. The CDR3 length is 14 residues. This CDR3 reads CSARDRGAYNEQFF. CDR3 nucleotide sequence: TGCAGCGCCCGGGACAGGGGGGCCTACAATGAGCAGTTCTTC.

Ten or more counts support this clonotype. The chain links TRBV7-9 to TRBJ2-3, with TRBD2 matching over 9 bases. CDR1 is SEHNR and CDR2 is FQNEAQ in the germline V gene (reference sequence). This CDR3 comprises 15 residues. Losses at the gene ends were 4 bases for V and 4 bases for J; bases not matched to a gene: 6. In DNA, the CDR3 is TGTGCCAGCAGCTGGGGAAGCGGGGGGTCAGATACGCAGTATTTT. Protein: CASSWGSGGSDTQYF.

As regards this clonotype: One end of the junction is discordant with germline, which a read error may explain. The chain employs TRBV4-3 and TRBJ1-5, with a possible D match to TRBD1 (6 bases). The germline V gene has CDR1 LGHNA and CDR2 YSLEER. The CDR3 extends over 15 amino acids. CDR3 bases: TGCGTCAGCAGCCAAGAAGCAGGGGCAGGTCAGCCCCAGCATTTT. The encoded protein is CVSSQEAGAGQPQHF.

This clonotype was seen a few times. The chain is built from TRBV28 and TRBJ2-4, with D possibly being TRBD1 or TRBD2 (5 bases each). CDR1 is MDHEN and CDR2 is SYDVKM in the germline V gene. The V gene lost 5 bases and the J gene lost 6 bases, with 14 bases spanning the gap. The CDR3 loop spans 14 amino acids. The CDR3 DNA reads as TGTGCCAGCAGTCCTTCCGGGACCTCAAACATTCAGTACTTC. Its protein product is CASSPSGTSNIQYF.

J is TRBJ1-5 and V is TRBV6-5; 7 bases line up with TRBD1. The germline gives CDR1 MNHEY, CDR2 SVGAGI. J gave up 5 bases and V 4 bases, and 5 bases lay outside the gene matches. The CDR3 sequence is 14 residues long. In nucleotides, the CDR3 is TGTGCCAGCAGTTCAAGGGACAGAGATCAGCCCCAGCATTTT. It yields the protein CASSSRDRDQPQHF.

V usage is TRBV27 and J usage is TRBJ2-3; unclear D gene. The V end lost 2 bases, the J end lost 3 bases, and 12 bases lay between the germline ends. CDR1 and CDR2 from the germline V gene are MNHEY and SMNVEV (reference sequence). This CDR3 is 15 amino acids long. CDR3: CASSLLWERTDTQYF. CDR3 sequence (DNA): TGTGCCAGCAGTTTACTCTGGGAACGTACAGATACGCAGTATTTT.

CDR3 residues: CVRQGAQETQYF. In DNA form, the CDR3 reads TGTGTCCGACAGGGGGCTCAAGAGACCCAGTACTTC. The chain links TRBV6-2 or TRBV6-3 to TRBJ2-5, with TRBD1 matching 10 bases. Germline V gene sequence: CDR1 MNHEY, CDR2 SVGEGT. The CDR3 contains 12 residues.

This clonotype was found many times. This chain connects TRBV5-1 to TRBJ1-4, with D uncertain. The CDR3 extends over 16 amino acids. Germline values: CDR1 SGHRS, CDR2 YFSETQ. V lost 0 bases, J lost 0 bases, and 9 bases lay in between. CDR3 loop: CASSLATATTNEKLFF. CDR3 sequence (DNA): TGCGCCAGCAGCTTGGCCACAGCTACAACTAATGAAAAACTGTTTTTT.